The TCR beta chain under discussion was sequenced for a study of CD8+CD57+ T cells in acquired aplastic anemia. Whole-study context: Isolated CD4+ and CD8+ cells, once sorted, yielded DNA averaging around 3.1 ug. Healthy donors averaged about 10 million reads for CD4+ cells.

Looked up from germline, CDR1 is MGHDK and CDR2 is SYGVNS. This CDR3 region has 11 residues. Turning to this clonotype: Its antigen is undetermined. A read error may account for a junction end that differs from germline.

CDR3 and TCR beta VDJ profiling relied on a genomic DNA template. MiXCR, applied by TCRdb to the reads, yields one record per CDR3 protein. The sample lists hundreds of thousands of distinct CDR3 sequences, about two thirds occurring once. General study results and limits: Significant differences in CD8+ Simpson's diversity were not observed between patients and controls. Some 30 was the count of CD8+ CDR3 sequences that patients shared with controls.

The sequence came from a human donor in good health, serving as a control. The V call is TRBV25-1, the J call TRBJ2-1; D gene unclear. The sample consisted of sorted CD4+, CD8+, or CD8+CD57+ T cells (not recorded which) from PBMCs. CDR3 in amino acids: CASSEFDEQLF. CDR3 bases: TGTGCCAGCAGTGAATTTGATGAGCAGCTCTTC.